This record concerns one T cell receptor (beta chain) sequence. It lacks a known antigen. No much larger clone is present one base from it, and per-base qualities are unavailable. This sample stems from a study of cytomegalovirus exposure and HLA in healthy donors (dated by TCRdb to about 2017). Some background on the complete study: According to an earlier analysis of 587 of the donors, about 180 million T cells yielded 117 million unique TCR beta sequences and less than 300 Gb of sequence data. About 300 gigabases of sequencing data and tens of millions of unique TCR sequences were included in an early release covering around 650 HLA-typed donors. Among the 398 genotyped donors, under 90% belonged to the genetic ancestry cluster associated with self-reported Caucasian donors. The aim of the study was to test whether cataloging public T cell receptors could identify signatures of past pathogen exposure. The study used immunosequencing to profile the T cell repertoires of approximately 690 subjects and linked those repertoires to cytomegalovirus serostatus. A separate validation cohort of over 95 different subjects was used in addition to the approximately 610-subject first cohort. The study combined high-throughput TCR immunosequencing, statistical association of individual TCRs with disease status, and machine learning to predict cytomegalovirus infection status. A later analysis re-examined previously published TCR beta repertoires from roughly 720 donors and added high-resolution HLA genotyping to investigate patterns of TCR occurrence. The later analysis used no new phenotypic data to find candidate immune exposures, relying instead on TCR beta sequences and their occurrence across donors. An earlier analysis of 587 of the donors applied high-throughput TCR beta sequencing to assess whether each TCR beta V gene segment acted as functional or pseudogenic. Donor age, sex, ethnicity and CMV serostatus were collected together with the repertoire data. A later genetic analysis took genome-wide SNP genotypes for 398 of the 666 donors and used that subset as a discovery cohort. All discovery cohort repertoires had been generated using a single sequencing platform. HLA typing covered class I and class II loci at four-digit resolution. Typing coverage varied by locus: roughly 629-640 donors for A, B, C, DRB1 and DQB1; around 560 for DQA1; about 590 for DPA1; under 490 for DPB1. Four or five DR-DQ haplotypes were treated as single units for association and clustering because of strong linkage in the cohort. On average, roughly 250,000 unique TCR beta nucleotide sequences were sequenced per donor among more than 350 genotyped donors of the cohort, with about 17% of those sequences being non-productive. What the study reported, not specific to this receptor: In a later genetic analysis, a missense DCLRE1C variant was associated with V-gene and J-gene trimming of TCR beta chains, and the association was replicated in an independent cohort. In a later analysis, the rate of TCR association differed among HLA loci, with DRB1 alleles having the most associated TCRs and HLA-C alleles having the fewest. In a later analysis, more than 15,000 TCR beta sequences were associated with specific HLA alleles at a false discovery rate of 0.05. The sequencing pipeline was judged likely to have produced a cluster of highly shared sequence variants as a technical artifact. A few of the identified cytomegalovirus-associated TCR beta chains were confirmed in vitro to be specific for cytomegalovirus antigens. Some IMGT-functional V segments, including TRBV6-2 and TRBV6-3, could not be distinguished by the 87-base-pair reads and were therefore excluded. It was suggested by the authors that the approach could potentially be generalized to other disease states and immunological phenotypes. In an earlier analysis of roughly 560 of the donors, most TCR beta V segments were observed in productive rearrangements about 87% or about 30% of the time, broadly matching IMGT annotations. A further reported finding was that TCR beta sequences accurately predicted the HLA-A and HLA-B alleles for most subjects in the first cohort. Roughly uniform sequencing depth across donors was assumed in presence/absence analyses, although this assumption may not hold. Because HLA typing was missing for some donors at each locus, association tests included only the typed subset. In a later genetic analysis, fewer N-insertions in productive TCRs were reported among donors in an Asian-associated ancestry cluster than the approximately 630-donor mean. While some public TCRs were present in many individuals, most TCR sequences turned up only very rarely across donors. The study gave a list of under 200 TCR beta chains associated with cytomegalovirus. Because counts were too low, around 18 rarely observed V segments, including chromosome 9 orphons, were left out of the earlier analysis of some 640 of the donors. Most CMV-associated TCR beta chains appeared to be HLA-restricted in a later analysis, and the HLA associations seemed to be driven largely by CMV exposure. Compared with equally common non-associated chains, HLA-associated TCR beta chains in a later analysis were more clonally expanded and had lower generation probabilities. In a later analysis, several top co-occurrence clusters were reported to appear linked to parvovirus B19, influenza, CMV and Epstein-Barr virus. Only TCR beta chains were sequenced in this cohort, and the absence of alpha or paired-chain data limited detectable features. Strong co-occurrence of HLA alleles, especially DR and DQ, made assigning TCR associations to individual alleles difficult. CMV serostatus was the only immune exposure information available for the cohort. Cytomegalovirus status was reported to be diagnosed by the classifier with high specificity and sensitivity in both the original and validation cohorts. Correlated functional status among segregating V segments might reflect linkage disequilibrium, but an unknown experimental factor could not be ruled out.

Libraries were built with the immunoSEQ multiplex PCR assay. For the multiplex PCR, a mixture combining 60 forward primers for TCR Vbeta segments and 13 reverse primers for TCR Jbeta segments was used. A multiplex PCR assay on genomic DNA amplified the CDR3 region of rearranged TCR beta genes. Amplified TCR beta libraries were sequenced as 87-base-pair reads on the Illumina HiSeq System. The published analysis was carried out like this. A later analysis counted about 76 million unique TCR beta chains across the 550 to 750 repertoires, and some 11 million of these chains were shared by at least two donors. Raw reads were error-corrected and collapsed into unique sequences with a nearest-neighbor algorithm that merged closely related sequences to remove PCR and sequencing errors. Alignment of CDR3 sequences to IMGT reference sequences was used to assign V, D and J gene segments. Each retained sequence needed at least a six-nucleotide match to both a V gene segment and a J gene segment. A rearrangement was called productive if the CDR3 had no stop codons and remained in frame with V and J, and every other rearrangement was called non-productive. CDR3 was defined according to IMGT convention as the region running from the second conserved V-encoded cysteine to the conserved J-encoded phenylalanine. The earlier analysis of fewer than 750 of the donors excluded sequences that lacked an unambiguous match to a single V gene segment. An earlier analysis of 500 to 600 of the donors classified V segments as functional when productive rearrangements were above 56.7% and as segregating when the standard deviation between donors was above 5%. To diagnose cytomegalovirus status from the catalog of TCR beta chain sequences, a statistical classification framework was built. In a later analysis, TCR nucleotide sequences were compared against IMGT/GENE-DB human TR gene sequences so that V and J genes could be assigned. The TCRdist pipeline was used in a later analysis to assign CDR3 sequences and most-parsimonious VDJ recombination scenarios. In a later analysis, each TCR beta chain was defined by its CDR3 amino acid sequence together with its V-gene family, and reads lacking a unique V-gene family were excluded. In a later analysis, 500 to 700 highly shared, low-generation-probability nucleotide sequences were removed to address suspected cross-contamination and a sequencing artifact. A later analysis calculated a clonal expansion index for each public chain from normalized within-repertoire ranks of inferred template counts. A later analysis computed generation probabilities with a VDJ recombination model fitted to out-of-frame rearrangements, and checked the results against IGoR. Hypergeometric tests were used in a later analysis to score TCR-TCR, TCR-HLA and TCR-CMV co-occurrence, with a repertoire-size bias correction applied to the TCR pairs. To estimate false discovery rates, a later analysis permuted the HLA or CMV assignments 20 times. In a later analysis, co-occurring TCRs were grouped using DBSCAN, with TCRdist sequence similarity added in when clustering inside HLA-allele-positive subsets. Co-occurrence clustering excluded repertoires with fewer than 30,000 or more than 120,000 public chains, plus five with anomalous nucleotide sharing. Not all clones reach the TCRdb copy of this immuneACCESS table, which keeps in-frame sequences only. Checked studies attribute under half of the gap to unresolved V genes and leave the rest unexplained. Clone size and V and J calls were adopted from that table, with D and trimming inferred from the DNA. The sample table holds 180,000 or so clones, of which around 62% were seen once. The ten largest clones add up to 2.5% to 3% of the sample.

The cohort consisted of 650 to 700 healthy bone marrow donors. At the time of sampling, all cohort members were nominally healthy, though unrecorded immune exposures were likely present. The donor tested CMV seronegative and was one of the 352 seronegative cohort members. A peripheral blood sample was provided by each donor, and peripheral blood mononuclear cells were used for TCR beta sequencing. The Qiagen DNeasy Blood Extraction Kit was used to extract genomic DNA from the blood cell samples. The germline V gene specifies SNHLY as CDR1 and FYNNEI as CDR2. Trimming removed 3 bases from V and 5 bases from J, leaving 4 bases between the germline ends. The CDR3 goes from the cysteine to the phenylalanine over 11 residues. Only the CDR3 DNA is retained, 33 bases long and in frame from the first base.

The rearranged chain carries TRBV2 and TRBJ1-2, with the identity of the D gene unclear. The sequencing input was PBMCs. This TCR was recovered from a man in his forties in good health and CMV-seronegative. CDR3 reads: CASSDLYGYTF. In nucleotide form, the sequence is TGTGCCAGCAGTGATCTATATGGCTACACCTTC. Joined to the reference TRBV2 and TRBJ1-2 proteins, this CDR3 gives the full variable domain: EPEVTQTPSHQVTQMGQEVILRCVPISNHLYFYWYRQILGQKVEFLVSFYNNEISEKSEIFDDQFSVERPDGSNFTLKIRSTKLEDSAMYFCASSDLYGYTFGSGTRLTVV.